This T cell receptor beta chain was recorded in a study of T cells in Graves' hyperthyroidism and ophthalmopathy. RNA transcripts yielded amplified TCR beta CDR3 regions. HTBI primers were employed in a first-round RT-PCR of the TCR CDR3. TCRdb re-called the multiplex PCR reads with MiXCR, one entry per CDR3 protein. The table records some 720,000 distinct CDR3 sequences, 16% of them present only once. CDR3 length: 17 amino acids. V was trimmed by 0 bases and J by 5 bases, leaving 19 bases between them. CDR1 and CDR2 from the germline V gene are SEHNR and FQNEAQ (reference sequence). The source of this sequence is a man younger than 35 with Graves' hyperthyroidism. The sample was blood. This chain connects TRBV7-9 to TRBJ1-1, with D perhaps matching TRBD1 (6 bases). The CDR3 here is CASSLAVRSGGATEAFF. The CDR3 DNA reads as TGTGCCAGCAGCTTAGCGGTCCGGTCGGGGGGGGCGACTGAAGCTTTCTTT.